The rows below give T cell receptor beta chains drawn from one sample of a study of cytomegalovirus exposure and HLA in healthy donors. Sequenced by immunoSEQ multiplex PCR; TCRdb stores in-frame clones only, minus some. Among about 190,000 clones listed, roughly 80% were seen once. The sample comprised PBMCs. These receptors were taken from a woman aged 25 to 39 in good health and CMV-seropositive. Each CDR3 is given with its conserved first and last residue. The D gene is left open where the match is weak. Size is stated for part of the rows, as once, few or many counts, or as a class when the clone is expanded.

V gene: TRBV7-8; clone size: few; J gene: TRBJ2-3; D gene: -; CDR3 protein: CASRRRRQAVTSTDTQYF; CDR3 DNA: TGTGCCAGCAGGCGAAGGCGCCAAGCGGTGACTAGCACAGATACGCAGTATTTT
V gene: TRBV15; clone size: few; J gene: TRBJ2-7; D gene: TRBD1; CDR3 protein: CATSRVRTGPYEQYF; CDR3 DNA: TGTGCCACCAGCAGAGTTAGGACAGGGCCCTACGAGCAGTACTTC
V gene: TRBV10-3; clone size: -; J gene: TRBJ1-1; D gene: -; CDR3 protein: CAISESLGLTEAFF; CDR3 DNA: TGTGCCATCAGTGAGTCCCTAGGTCTTACTGAAGCTTTCTTT
V gene: TRBV9; clone size: -; J gene: TRBJ2-1; D gene: -; CDR3 protein: CASSVAVSYNEQFF; CDR3 DNA: TGTGCCAGCAGCGTAGCTGTCAGCTACAATGAGCAGTTCTTC
V gene: TRBV6-5; clone size: -; J gene: TRBJ2-2; D gene: -; CDR3 protein: CASSYPVTGELFF; CDR3 DNA: TGTGCCAGCAGTTACCCGGTTACCGGGGAGCTGTTTTTT
V gene: TRBV7-2; clone size: few; J gene: TRBJ1-5; D gene: -; CDR3 protein: CASSLGRRNQPQHF; CDR3 DNA: TGTGCCAGCAGCTTAGGCAGGAGGAATCAGCCCCAGCATTTT
V gene: TRBV7-9; clone size: -; J gene: TRBJ1-1; D gene: -; CDR3 protein: CASRGQQNTEAFF; CDR3 DNA: TGTGCCAGCAGGGGACAACAGAACACTGAAGCTTTCTTT
V gene: TRBV6-1; clone size: -; J gene: TRBJ2-1; D gene: TRBD1; CDR3 protein: CASSHLRGLNEQFF; CDR3 DNA: TGTGCCAGCAGCCACCTAAGGGGGCTAAATGAGCAGTTCTTC
V gene: TRBV5-1; clone size: -; J gene: TRBJ2-1; D gene: TRBD2; CDR3 protein: CASSLTSSGSYNEQFF; CDR3 DNA: TGCGCCAGCAGCTTGACGTCTAGCGGGAGTTACAATGAGCAGTTCTTC
V gene: TRBV6-5; clone size: -; J gene: TRBJ2-7; D gene: TRBD1; CDR3 protein: CASRRPGQGTYEQYF; CDR3 DNA: TGTGCCAGCAGGAGACCCGGACAGGGAACCTACGAGCAGTACTTC
V gene: TRBV7-9; clone size: -; J gene: TRBJ1-1; D gene: TRBD1; CDR3 protein: CASNPGGMNTEAFF; CDR3 DNA: TGTGCCAGCAACCCAGGGGGAATGAACACTGAAGCTTTCTTT
V gene: TRBV7-9; clone size: -; J gene: TRBJ1-2; D gene: -; CDR3 protein: CASSTQGGVDYGYTF; CDR3 DNA: TGTGCCAGCAGCACCCAGGGAGGGGTAGACTATGGCTACACCTTC
V gene: TRBV5-1; clone size: -; J gene: TRBJ1-2; D gene: -; CDR3 protein: CASSSSGEYGYTF; CDR3 DNA: TGCGCCAGCAGCTCCTCAGGGGAATATGGCTACACCTTC
V gene: TRBV28; clone size: few; J gene: TRBJ2-7; D gene: -; CDR3 protein: CASIGGGAYYEQYF; CDR3 DNA: TGTGCCAGCATTGGGGGCGGCGCCTACTACGAGCAGTACTTC
V gene: TRBV28; clone size: once; J gene: TRBJ2-1; D gene: TRBD2; CDR3 protein: CASILGGGSYNEQFF; CDR3 DNA: TGTGCCAGCATCCTCGGGGGGGGCTCCTACAATGAGCAGTTCTTC
V gene: TRBV7-8; clone size: few; J gene: TRBJ2-6; D gene: -; CDR3 protein: CASSLAGAGANVLTF; CDR3 DNA: TGTGCCAGCAGCTTAGCAGGGGCTGGGGCCAACGTCCTGACTTTC
V gene: TRBV11-3; clone size: -; J gene: TRBJ2-1; D gene: TRBD2; CDR3 protein: CASSPGTSGRYNEQFF; CDR3 DNA: TGTGCCAGCAGCCCCGGGACTAGCGGGAGATACAATGAGCAGTTCTTC
V gene: TRBV5-1; clone size: -; J gene: TRBJ2-3; D gene: TRBD1; CDR3 protein: CASSLGPGQGADTQYF; CDR3 DNA: TGCGCCAGCAGCTTGGGGCCGGGACAGGGGGCAGATACGCAGTATTTT
V gene: TRBV28; clone size: -; J gene: TRBJ1-2; D gene: TRBD1; CDR3 protein: CASRGPDRALNGYTF; CDR3 DNA: TGTGCCAGCAGGGGACCGGACAGGGCTTTAAATGGCTACACCTTC
V gene: TRBV19; clone size: -; J gene: TRBJ1-5; D gene: -; CDR3 protein: CASSMGGGYSNQPQHF; CDR3 DNA: TGTGCCAGTAGTATGGGGGGAGGTTATAGCAATCAGCCCCAGCATTTT
V gene: TRBV28; clone size: -; J gene: TRBJ1-3; D gene: -; CDR3 protein: CASSLPRPGNTIYF; CDR3 DNA: TGTGCCAGCAGTTTACCCAGGCCTGGAAACACCATATATTTT
V gene: TRBV6-1; clone size: -; J gene: TRBJ2-1; D gene: TRBD1; CDR3 protein: CASSGDRGTSGEQFF; CDR3 DNA: TGTGCCAGCAGTGGGGACAGGGGAACCAGCGGGGAGCAGTTCTTC
V gene: TRBV29-1; clone size: -; J gene: TRBJ1-1; D gene: TRBD1; CDR3 protein: CSAQGTVNTEAFF; CDR3 DNA: TGCAGCGCACAGGGGACAGTGAACACTGAAGCTTTCTTT
V gene: TRBV2; clone size: -; J gene: TRBJ2-2; D gene: -; CDR3 protein: CASSEDRTNTGELFF; CDR3 DNA: TGTGCCAGCAGTGAAGACAGAACGAACACCGGGGAGCTGTTTTTT
V gene: TRBV9; clone size: -; J gene: TRBJ2-2; D gene: TRBD2; CDR3 protein: CASSREGTNTGELFF; CDR3 DNA: TGTGCCAGCTCAAGGGAGGGAACGAACACCGGGGAGCTGTTTTTT
V gene: TRBV7-2; clone size: once; J gene: TRBJ2-1; D gene: TRBD2; CDR3 protein: CASSLTSGIYNEQFF; CDR3 DNA: TGTGCCAGCAGCCTGACTAGCGGGATCTACAATGAGCAGTTCTTC
V gene: TRBV19; clone size: once; J gene: TRBJ2-7; D gene: TRBD2; CDR3 protein: CASTTVGGAYEQYF; CDR3 DNA: TGTGCCAGTACCACCGTTGGGGGGGCCTACGAGCAGTACTTC
V gene: TRBV6-1; clone size: -; J gene: TRBJ1-1; D gene: TRBD1; CDR3 protein: CASSLRGRNTEAFF; CDR3 DNA: TGTGCCAGCAGTCTCAGGGGGCGAAACACTGAAGCTTTCTTT
V gene: TRBV28; clone size: -; J gene: TRBJ2-7; D gene: -; CDR3 protein: CASSSRDSYEQYF; CDR3 DNA: TGTGCCAGCAGTTCCCGGGACTCCTACGAGCAGTACTTC
V gene: TRBV5-1; clone size: few; J gene: TRBJ1-1; D gene: -; CDR3 protein: CASSLGRDSEAFF; CDR3 DNA: TGCGCCAGCAGCTTGGGCCGTGACTCTGAAGCTTTCTTT
V gene: TRBV28; clone size: -; J gene: TRBJ2-7; D gene: TRBD1; CDR3 protein: CASSYRGQRAYEQYF; CDR3 DNA: TGTGCCAGCAGCTATAGGGGGCAACGGGCCTACGAGCAGTACTTC
V gene: TRBV6-6; clone size: -; J gene: TRBJ1-1; D gene: -; CDR3 protein: CASSYSRNTEAFF; CDR3 DNA: TGTGCCAGCAGTTACAGTAGGAACACTGAAGCTTTCTTT
V gene: TRBV28; clone size: -; J gene: TRBJ1-1; D gene: TRBD1; CDR3 protein: CASRGTGENTEAFF; CDR3 DNA: TGTGCCAGCAGGGGAACAGGGGAGAACACTGAAGCTTTCTTT
V gene: TRBV18; clone size: -; J gene: TRBJ2-1; D gene: TRBD1; CDR3 protein: CASSPTRDRGRSSYNEQFF; CDR3 DNA: TGTGCCAGCTCACCAACCCGGGACAGGGGCCGGTCCTCCTACAATGAGCAGTTCTTC
V gene: TRBV11-2; clone size: -; J gene: TRBJ2-1; D gene: -; CDR3 protein: CASSQSGLPPYNEQFF; CDR3 DNA: TGTGCCAGCAGCCAGTCGGGACTCCCTCCCTACAATGAGCAGTTCTTC
V gene: TRBV9; clone size: few; J gene: TRBJ1-1; D gene: -; CDR3 protein: CASSVSMNTEAFF; CDR3 DNA: TGTGCCAGCAGCGTATCTATGAACACTGAAGCTTTCTTT
V gene: TRBV5-1; clone size: -; J gene: TRBJ2-3; D gene: -; CDR3 protein: CASSLNMDTQYF; CDR3 DNA: TGCGCCAGCAGCTTGAATATGGATACGCAGTATTTT
V gene: TRBV6-5; clone size: -; J gene: TRBJ1-4; D gene: -; CDR3 protein: CASSYSPTTSEKLFF; CDR3 DNA: TGTGCCAGCAGTTACTCGCCAACCACAAGTGAAAAACTGTTTTTT
V gene: TRBV19; clone size: -; J gene: TRBJ1-1; D gene: TRBD1; CDR3 protein: CASSVGTGNTEAFF; CDR3 DNA: TGTGCCAGTAGTGTTGGGACAGGGAACACTGAAGCTTTCTTT
V gene: TRBV4-2; clone size: -; J gene: TRBJ2-1; D gene: TRBD2; CDR3 protein: CASRHTERGNNEQFF; CDR3 DNA: TGTGCCAGCAGGCATACAGAGCGGGGAAACAATGAGCAGTTCTTC
V gene: TRBV14; clone size: -; J gene: TRBJ2-5; D gene: TRBD2; CDR3 protein: CASRKRGGGETQYF; CDR3 DNA: TGTGCCAGCAGAAAGCGGGGAGGAGGGGAGACCCAGTACTTC
V gene: TRBV25-1; clone size: -; J gene: TRBJ1-2; D gene: -; CDR3 protein: CASSRGVRGMEGYTF; CDR3 DNA: TGTGCCAGCAGTAGAGGGGTACGGGGGATGGAGGGCTACACCTTC
V gene: TRBV5-1; clone size: -; J gene: TRBJ2-7; D gene: TRBD2; CDR3 protein: CASSLGGTSGSPGYEQYF; CDR3 DNA: TGCGCCAGCAGCTTGGGAGGGACTAGCGGGAGCCCTGGTTACGAGCAGTACTTC
V gene: TRBV11-2; clone size: -; J gene: TRBJ2-7; D gene: -; CDR3 protein: CASSTPLGLAYEQYF; CDR3 DNA: TGTGCCAGCAGCACCCCCTTGGGACTGGCCTACGAGCAGTACTTC
V gene: TRBV5-1; clone size: -; J gene: TRBJ2-1; D gene: TRBD2; CDR3 protein: CASSLPAGTSGRAGGEQFF; CDR3 DNA: TGCGCCAGCAGCCTCCCCGCCGGGACTAGCGGGAGGGCCGGTGGGGAGCAGTTCTTC
V gene: TRBV4-2; clone size: -; J gene: TRBJ1-1; D gene: -; CDR3 protein: CASSQDLGRENTEAFF; CDR3 DNA: TGTGCCAGCAGCCAAGATCTGGGGAGGGAGAACACTGAAGCTTTCTTT
V gene: TRBV28; clone size: -; J gene: TRBJ1-1; D gene: -; CDR3 protein: CASNPTWTATLRGAFF; CDR3 DNA: TGTGCCAGCAACCCTACCTGGACAGCCACCTTAAGGGGAGCTTTCTTT
V gene: TRBV28; clone size: -; J gene: TRBJ2-7; D gene: TRBD1; CDR3 protein: CASSLEGAEQYF; CDR3 DNA: TGTGCCAGCAGTCTTGAGGGGGCCGAGCAGTACTTC
V gene: TRBV11-2; clone size: -; J gene: TRBJ2-3; D gene: TRBD1; CDR3 protein: CASSLDPPGTGGTDTQYF; CDR3 DNA: TGTGCCAGCAGCTTAGACCCCCCCGGGACAGGGGGAACAGATACGCAGTATTTT
V gene: TRBV18; clone size: -; J gene: TRBJ2-7; D gene: TRBD2; CDR3 protein: CASSPRLEASGSYEQYF; CDR3 DNA: TGTGCCAGCTCACCACGTCTGGAGGCTAGCGGCTCCTACGAGCAGTACTTC
V gene: TRBV7-9; clone size: -; J gene: TRBJ1-2; D gene: -; CDR3 protein: CSSSLDGGPPYGYTF; CDR3 DNA: TGTTCCAGCAGCTTAGACGGGGGACCTCCTTATGGCTACACCTTC
V gene: TRBV10-1; clone size: -; J gene: TRBJ2-1; D gene: TRBD1; CDR3 protein: CASSETGGSNEQFF; CDR3 DNA: TGCGCCAGCAGTGAAACAGGGGGTTCCAATGAGCAGTTCTTC